This TCR beta chain was sequenced in a study of T cells after yellow fever vaccination. V was pared by 6 bases and J by 9 bases, with 19 bases between. The CDR3 extends over 13 amino acids. Germline CDR1 reads DFQATT; CDR2 reads SNEGSKA (reference sequence). TCRdb itself ran the 5' RACE reads through MiXCR, one entry per CDR3 protein. The sample yields about 260,000 distinct CDR3 sequences, over 4.5% seen once. Study-level findings and limits: A secondary response was less intense yet reached its peak sooner, at day 5 versus 15.

About this clonotype: Its antigen is as yet unknown.

The sequence derives from a man between 18 and 35 years old who received the YFV17D yellow fever vaccine. The chain joins TRBV20-1 to TRBJ2-3; the D gene is possibly TRBD2 (5 bases). The sample in question was CD4+ T cells sorted from PBMCs, obtained on the day of the yellow fever booster vaccination. The CDR3 DNA reads TGCAGTGCAAGCACGGGGTCCTGGCGAACGCAGTATTTT. Encoded protein: CSASTGSWRTQYF.